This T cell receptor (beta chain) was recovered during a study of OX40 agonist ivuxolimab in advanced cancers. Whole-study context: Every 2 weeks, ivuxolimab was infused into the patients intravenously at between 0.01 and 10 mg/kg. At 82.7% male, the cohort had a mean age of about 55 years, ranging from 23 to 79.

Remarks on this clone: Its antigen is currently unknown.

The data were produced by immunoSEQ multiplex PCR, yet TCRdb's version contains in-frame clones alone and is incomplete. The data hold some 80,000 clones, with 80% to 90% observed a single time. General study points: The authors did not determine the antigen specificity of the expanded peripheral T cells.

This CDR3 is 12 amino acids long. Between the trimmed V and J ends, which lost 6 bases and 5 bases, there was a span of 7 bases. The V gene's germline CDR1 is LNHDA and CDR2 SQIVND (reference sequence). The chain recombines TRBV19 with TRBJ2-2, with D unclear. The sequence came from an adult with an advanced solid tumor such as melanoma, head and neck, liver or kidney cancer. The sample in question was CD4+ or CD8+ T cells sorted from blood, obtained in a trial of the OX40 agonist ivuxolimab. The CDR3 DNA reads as TGTGCCAGTAGACCAGTGACCGGGGAGCTGTTTTTT. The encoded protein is CASRPVTGELFF.